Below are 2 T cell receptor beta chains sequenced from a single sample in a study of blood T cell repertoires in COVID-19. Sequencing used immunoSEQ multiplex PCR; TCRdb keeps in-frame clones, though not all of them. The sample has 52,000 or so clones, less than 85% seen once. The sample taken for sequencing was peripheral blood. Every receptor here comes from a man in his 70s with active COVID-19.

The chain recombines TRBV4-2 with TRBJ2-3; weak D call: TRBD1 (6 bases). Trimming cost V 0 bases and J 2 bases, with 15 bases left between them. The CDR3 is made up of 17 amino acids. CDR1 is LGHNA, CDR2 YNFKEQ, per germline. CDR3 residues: CASSQDLQGPFTDTQYF. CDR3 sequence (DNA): TGTGCCAGCAGCCAAGATCTCCAGGGGCCTTTCACAGATACGCAGTATTTT.

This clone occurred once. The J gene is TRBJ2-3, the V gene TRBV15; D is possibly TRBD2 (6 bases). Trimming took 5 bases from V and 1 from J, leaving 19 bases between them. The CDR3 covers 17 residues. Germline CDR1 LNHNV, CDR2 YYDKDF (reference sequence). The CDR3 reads CATSGTFGAGRTDTQYF. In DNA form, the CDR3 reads TGTGCCACCAGCGGTACCTTCGGGGCGGGACGCACAGATACGCAGTATTTT.